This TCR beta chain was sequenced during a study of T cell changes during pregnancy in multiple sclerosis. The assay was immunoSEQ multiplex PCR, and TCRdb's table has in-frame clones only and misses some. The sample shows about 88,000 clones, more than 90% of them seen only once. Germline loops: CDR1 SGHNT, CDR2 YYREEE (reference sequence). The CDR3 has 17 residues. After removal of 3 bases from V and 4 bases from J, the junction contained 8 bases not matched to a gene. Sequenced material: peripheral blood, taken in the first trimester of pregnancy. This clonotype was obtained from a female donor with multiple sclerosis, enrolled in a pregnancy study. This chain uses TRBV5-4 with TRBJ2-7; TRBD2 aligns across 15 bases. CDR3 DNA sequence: TGTGCCAGCAGCTACGGACTAGCGGGAGGGTTATCTTACGAGCAGTACTTC. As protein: CASSYGLAGGLSYEQYF.